The 29 T cell receptor beta chains below all came from one sample that was sequenced in a study of blood T cell repertoires in COVID-19. Produced via immunoSEQ multiplex PCR; TCRdb's table is partial and in-frame only. The sample has about 140,000 clones, about nine tenths seen once. The specimen sequenced was peripheral blood. Receptors originate from a human donor with COVID-19, enrolled during active disease. The donor label of this sample is uncertain.

The chain employs TRBV7-2 and TRBJ2-1; TRBD1 agrees at 10 bases. Germline values: CDR1 SGHTA, CDR2 FQGNSA. The ends lost 5 bases at V and 5 bases at J; junction bases unmatched: 9. The CDR3 consists of 16 residues. As DNA, the CDR3 is TGTGCCAGCAGCGACCCCGGGACAGGGGAGGACAATGAGCAGTTCTTC. This codes for CASSDPGTGEDNEQFF.

The rearrangement joins TRBV25-1 to TRBJ1-3; D ambiguous. The CDR3 totals 16 residues. CDR1 and CDR2 (germline): MGHDK, SYGVNS. Between the trimmed V and J ends, which lost 2 bases and 0 bases, there was a span of 11 bases. The CDR3 coding sequence is TGTGCCAGCAGTGAACCTCTCCACAACTCTGGAAACACCATATATTTT. It encodes CASSEPLHNSGNTIYF.

The V and J genes are TRBV9 and TRBJ2-3; 13 bases are a match to TRBD2. Germline V gene sequence: CDR1 SGDLS, CDR2 YYNGEE. The CDR3 has 17 residues. The trim removed 0 bases at V and 5 bases at J, leaving 6 bases unmatched. The CDR3 region is CASSVETSGGALDTQYF. CDR3 sequence (DNA): TGTGCCAGCAGCGTAGAAACTAGCGGGGGGGCTTTAGATACGCAGTATTTT.

J is TRBJ2-3 and V is TRBV6-4, with 9 bases identical to TRBD1. Trimming took 4 bases from V and 3 from J; bases not matched to a gene: 5. Germline V lookup: CDR1 MRHNA, CDR2 SNTAGT. The CDR3 covers 15 residues. The CDR3 region is CASSGTGGVTDTQYF. For the CDR3, the DNA is TGTGCCAGCAGTGGTACAGGGGGCGTGACAGATACGCAGTATTTT.

This clone was detected a few times. The chain has TRBV10-2 and TRBJ2-7; 15 nucleotides agree with TRBD2. The CDR3 has 14 amino acids. J was trimmed by 7 bases and V by 8 bases; bases with no gene match: 6. Per the germline V gene, CDR1 is WSHSY and CDR2 is SAAADI. CDR3 coding DNA: TGCGCCAGCCAACCCGGGACTAGCGGGGGGGAGCAGTACTTC. Translating it yields CASQPGTSGGEQYF.

The V call is TRBV5-8, the J call TRBJ1-3; D not certain. Trimming removed 4 bases from V and 2 bases from J, with 16 bases in between. The CDR3 is 16 amino acids. CDR1 is SGHTS, CDR2 YDEGEE, per germline. This CDR3 reads CASSHGSRDPGNTIYF. The CDR3 DNA reads TGTGCCAGCAGCCACGGGAGCCGTGATCCTGGAAACACCATATATTTT.

This clone was counted a single time. This chain uses TRBV5-8 with TRBJ1-1; tentatively, D is TRBD1 (5 bases). CDR3 length equals 14 residues. Deletions cut 5 bases from V and 1 base from J, with 12 bases between. In germline, CDR1 is SGHTS, CDR2 YDEGEE. CDR3 amino acids: CASRRRGQNTEAFF. The CDR3 nucleotides read TGTGCCAGCAGACGCAGAGGACAGAACACTGAAGCTTTCTTT.

The CDR3 protein is CASSRLPGMNTEAFF. In DNA, the CDR3 is TGTGCCAGCAGCCGGCTGCCAGGGATGAACACTGAAGCTTTCTTT. The V and J genes are TRBV3-1 (or the pseudogene TRBV3-2) and TRBJ1-1; weak D call: TRBD1 (5 bases). Trimming took off 4 bases at V and 0 bases at J, with 12 bases between the two ends. The CDR3 is made up of 15 amino acids. CDR1 and CDR2 (germline): LGHDT, YNNKEL (reference sequence).

CDR3 nucleotide sequence: TGCGCCAGCAGCTTTGGCGGAATTACTAACTATGGCTACACCTTC. Translated, it gives CASSFGGITNYGYTF. The chain carries TRBV5-1 and TRBJ1-2; D is unclear. The CDR3 is made up of 15 amino acids. The germline gives CDR1 SGHRS, CDR2 YFSETQ. V dropped 2 bases and J dropped 0 bases, with 11 bases sitting between them.

The chain combines TRBV2 with TRBJ1-2, with 7 positions matching TRBD1. Germline V gene lookup returns CDR1 SNHLY and CDR2 FYNNEI. The CDR3 is 14 residues long. J gave up 2 bases and V 5 bases, and 5 bases lay outside the gene matches. CDR3 region: CASSRQGPNYGYTF. In nucleotides, the CDR3 is TGTGCCAGCAGTCGACAGGGCCCAAACTATGGCTACACCTTC.

CDR3 coding DNA: TGTGCCAGCTCTGGTGGGGGCGACTCCTACAATGAGCAGTTCTTC. Protein: CASSGGGDSYNEQFF. The chain is built from TRBV28 and TRBJ2-1; TRBD1 is a possible D gene (6 bases). V lost 8 bases and J 0 bases, leaving 14 bases between the germline ends. CDR3 size: 15 residues. Germline V gene data show CDR1 as MDHEN and CDR2 as SYDVKM.

V gene TRBV24-1 combines with J gene TRBJ1-2; TRBD1 matches at 8 bases. From germline, CDR1 is KGHDR and CDR2 SFDVKD. This CDR3 has 14 residues. The ends lost 2 bases at V and 3 bases at J; junction bases unmatched: 1. The CDR3 spells CATSDSTGDYGYTF. The CDR3 bases are TGTGCCACCAGTGATTCGACAGGGGACTATGGCTACACCTTC.

This clone was picked up one time. The rearrangement links TRBV29-1 to TRBJ2-1; D might be TRBD2 (7 bases). Trimming pared 7 bases from V and 4 bases from J, leaving 26 bases between. CDR1 is SQVTM, CDR2 ANQGSEA, per germline. This CDR3 has 17 residues. CDR3 sequence reads: CSARGGLTAKDYNEQFF. CDR3 DNA: TGCAGCGCAAGGGGGGGTTTAACGGCGAAAGATTACAATGAGCAGTTCTTC.

The genes are TRBV7-9 and TRBJ1-6; perhaps TRBD1 as D (6 bases). This CDR3 comprises 15 residues. Germline loops: CDR1 SEHNR, CDR2 FQNEAQ (reference sequence). Between the trimmed V and J ends, which lost 5 bases and 5 bases, there was a span of 13 bases. This CDR3 is CASSPGTSDNSPLHF. The CDR3 DNA sequence: TGTGCCAGCAGCCCAGGGACATCAGATAATTCACCCCTCCACTTT. Variable domain in full (rest from reference TRBV7-9 and TRBJ1-6): DTGVSQNPRHKITKRGQNVTFRCDPISEHNRLYWYRQTLGQGPEFLTYFQNEAQLEKSRLLSDRFSAERPKGSFSTLEIQRTEQGDSAMYLCASSPGTSDNSPLHFGNGTRLTVT.

CDR3 region: CASSLEAGLGYTF. CDR3 nucleotide sequence: TGTGCCAGCAGCTTGGAGGCGGGACTCGGCTACACCTTC. V usage is TRBV5-5 and J usage is TRBJ1-2, with TRBD1 as a possible D gene (5 bases). Germline V gives CDR1 SGHKS, CDR2 YYEKEE (reference sequence). The V and J ends lost 0 bases and 8 bases respectively, with 11 bases between them. The CDR3 sequence is 13 residues long.

The chain uses TRBV5-6 and TRBJ2-3; possible D gene TRBD2, 5 bases. Germline CDR1 is SGHDT and CDR2 is YYEEEE. The CDR3 is 13 amino acids. Between the trimmed V and J ends, which lost 4 bases and 6 bases, there was a span of 12 bases. For the CDR3, the DNA is TGTGCCAGCAGCCCAGGACTGCCGGATACGCAGTATTTT. Its protein is CASSPGLPDTQYF.

Written as DNA, the CDR3 is TGTGCCAGCAGCCCCTCTCCCGGTAGTTCCTACGAGCAGTACTTC. Protein product: CASSPSPGSSYEQYF. This chain links TRBV3-1 (or the pseudogene TRBV3-2) with TRBJ2-7; D ambiguous. Trimming shortened V by 4 bases and J by 1 base, and 14 bases separated the two germline ends. This CDR3 spans 15 amino acids. Per germline, CDR1 LGHDT and CDR2 YNNKEL (reference sequence).

As concerns this clone: A junction boundary mismatches the germline segment, possibly from a read error. The rearrangement links TRBV11-3 to TRBJ1-5, with unresolved D. The V gene's germline CDR1 is SGHNT and CDR2 YENEEA. CDR3 size: 12 residues. The CDR3 DNA reads as TGTGCCAGCAGCCTAGAGGGAGAGCCCCAGCATTTT. It encodes CASSLEGEPQHF. The full variable domain, in which reference TRBV11-3 and TRBJ1-5 provide the parts outside the CDR3, is EAGVVQSPRYKIIEKKQPVAFWCNPISGHNTLYWYLQNLGQGPELLIRYENEEAVDDSQLPKDRFSAERLKGVDSTLKIQPAELGDSAVYLCASSLEGEPQHFGDGTRLSIL.

In this sample, this clone turned up once. The rearrangement uses TRBV18 and TRBJ1-2; D is ambiguous. V was pared by 6 bases and J by 3 bases, with 11 bases between. The CDR3 has 13 amino acids. Germline-derived CDR1 and CDR2 are KGHSH and LQKENI. As DNA, the CDR3 is TGTGCCAGCTCGGCCGTCGTCTACTATGGCTACACCTTC. Its protein is CASSAVVYYGYTF.

The V gene is TRBV5-1, the J gene TRBJ2-5; perhaps TRBD1 as D (5 bases). The CDR3 extends over 14 amino acids. V dropped 3 bases and J dropped 3 bases, with 12 bases sitting between them. The germline V gene encodes CDR1 SGHRS and CDR2 YFSETQ. CDR3 DNA: TGCGCCAGCAGCTGGGGCTCAGGGAAAGAGACCCAGTACTTC. This gives the protein CASSWGSGKETQYF.

The chain uses TRBV4-2 and TRBJ1-1; D is perhaps TRBD1 (5 bases). Germline loops: CDR1 LGHNA, CDR2 YNFKEQ. With 1 base removed from V and 0 bases from J, the gap between germline ends came to 18 bases. The CDR3 contains 18 residues. This chain's CDR3 is CASSQGGKGLGMNTEAFF. The CDR3 bases are TGTGCCAGCAGCCAAGGGGGAAAGGGGCTGGGGATGAACACTGAAGCTTTCTTT.

The chain uses TRBV25-1 and TRBJ2-7; tentatively, D is TRBD2 (7 bases). V gave up 2 bases and J gave up 2 bases, with 19 bases separating them. Germline loops: CDR1 MGHDK, CDR2 SYGVNS. This CDR3 comprises 17 residues. CDR3 nucleotides: TGTGCCAGCAGTGAACTCGGGGGCGGGAGCTACCCCTACGAGCAGTACTTC. It translates to CASSELGGGSYPYEQYF.

J is TRBJ2-7 and V is TRBV6-5, with D possibly matching TRBD2 (5 bases). CDR1 is MNHEY and CDR2 is SVGAGI in the germline V gene. The CDR3 is 13 amino acids. V lost 7 bases and J lost 5, with 15 bases in between. As DNA, the CDR3 is TGTGCCAGCACCCCCCCGAACGGGGACGAGCAGTACTTC. Amino acid sequence: CASTPPNGDEQYF.

The rearrangement uses TRBV4-2 and TRBJ2-5; TRBD2 agrees at 8 bases. The germline gives CDR1 LGHNA, CDR2 YNFKEQ. V was clipped by 4 bases and J by 5 bases; unmatched bases: 6. This CDR3 spans 14 amino acids. The CDR3 sequence: CASSPGTRAETQYF. In DNA form, the CDR3 reads TGTGCCAGCAGCCCCGGGACTAGGGCGGAGACCCAGTACTTC.

The V gene is TRBV24-1, the J gene TRBJ2-7; D is uncertain. Germline lookup yields CDR1 KGHDR and CDR2 SFDVKD. The CDR3 loop spans 13 amino acids. V lost 8 bases and J lost 7, with 17 bases in between. CDR3 in amino acids: CATNHRFTREQYF. CDR3 nucleotides: TGTGCCACCAATCACAGATTTACCAGGGAGCAGTACTTC.

The chain has TRBV5-1 and TRBJ1-4; D is unclear. The CDR3 spans 13 residues. Germline V gives CDR1 SGHRS, CDR2 YFSETQ. Trimming stripped 0 bases from V and 8 bases from J, with 8 bases between. For the CDR3, the DNA is TGCGCCAGCAGCTTGGGGGCTCGGGAAAAACTGTTTTTT. This gives the protein CASSLGAREKLFF.

V usage is TRBV5-4 and J usage is TRBJ1-6, with D possibly being TRBD1 (5 bases). The CDR3 is made up of 15 amino acids. Germline-derived CDR1 and CDR2 are SGHNT and YYREEE (reference sequence). The ends were cut back, 3 bases at V and 10 bases at J, with 17 bases in the middle. CDR3 in amino acids: CASSSSTRGISPLHF. The CDR3 nucleotides are TGTGCCAGCAGCTCGTCGACCCGGGGGATCTCACCCCTCCACTTT.

A note on this clone: The sample contains more than one DNA sequence encoding this CDR3. The chain has TRBV3-1 (or the pseudogene TRBV3-2) and TRBJ2-3; D is perhaps TRBD1 (5 bases). The germline CDR1 and CDR2 sequences are LGHDT and YNNKEL (reference sequence). Trimming took 1 base from V and 0 from J, leaving 11 bases between them. This CDR3 is built from 16 residues. The CDR3: CASSQGQGGSTDTQYF. CDR3 sequence (DNA): TGTGCCAGCAGCCAAGGTCAGGGTGGTAGCACAGATACGCAGTATTTT.

CDR3 DNA sequence: TGTGCCACCAGAGCCGGGGGAGAAGAGACCCAGTACTTC. Translating it yields CATRAGGEETQYF. The chain uses TRBV24-1 and TRBJ2-5; TRBD2 is a possible D gene (6 bases). This CDR3 comprises 13 residues. Germline V gene sequence: CDR1 KGHDR, CDR2 SFDVKD. Trimming removed 7 bases from V and 3 bases from J, with 11 bases in between.